Listed here is a single T cell receptor (beta chain). In the original workflow: Estimates of nucleated cell counts were drawn from the amplification of reference gene primers. Libraries were prepared by immunoSEQ multiplex PCR; TCRdb keeps only in-frame clonotypes and omits some of them. That table furnishes V, J and clone size, whereas the DNA furnished D and trimming. The table lists 70,000 or so clones, about 93% of them singletons, with 8.5% in the top ten. This sample is part of a study of blood T cell repertoires in COVID-19. Study-level background: Italy, Spain and the United States were the sources of the convalescent and acute COVID-19 samples.

The sample comprised peripheral blood. The TCR originated in a human donor in a cohort sampled during active COVID-19.

DNA of the CDR3: TGTGCCAGCAGCGCACCGGGACAGCCTAACTATGGCTACACCTTC. Amino acids: CASSAPGQPNYGYTF. The V and J genes are TRBV7-9 and TRBJ1-2; 7 bases map to TRBD1. V lost 5 bases to trimming and J lost 0 bases; unmatched junction nucleotides: 6. The CDR3 consists of 15 residues. Germline lookup yields CDR1 SEHNR and CDR2 FQNEAQ (reference sequence).